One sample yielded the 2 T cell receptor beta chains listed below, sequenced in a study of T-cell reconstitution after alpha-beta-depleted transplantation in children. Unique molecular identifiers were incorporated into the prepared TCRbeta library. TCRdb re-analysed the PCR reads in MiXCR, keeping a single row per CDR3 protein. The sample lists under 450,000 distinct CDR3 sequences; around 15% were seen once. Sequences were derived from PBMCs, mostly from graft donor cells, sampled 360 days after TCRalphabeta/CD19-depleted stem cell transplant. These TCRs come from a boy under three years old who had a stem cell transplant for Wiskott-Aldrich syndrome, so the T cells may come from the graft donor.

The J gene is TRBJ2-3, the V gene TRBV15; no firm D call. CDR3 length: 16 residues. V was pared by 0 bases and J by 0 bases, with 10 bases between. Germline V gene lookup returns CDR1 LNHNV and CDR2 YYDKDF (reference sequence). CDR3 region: CATSRDGAPSTDTQYF. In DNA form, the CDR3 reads TGTGCCACCAGCAGAGATGGTGCCCCTAGCACAGATACGCAGTATTTT.

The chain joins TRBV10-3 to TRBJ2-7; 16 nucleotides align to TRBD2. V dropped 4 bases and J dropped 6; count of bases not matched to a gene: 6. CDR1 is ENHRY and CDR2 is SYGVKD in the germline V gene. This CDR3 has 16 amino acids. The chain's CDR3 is CAISAGLAGGLSEQYF. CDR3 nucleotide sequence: TGTGCCATCAGTGCGGGACTAGCGGGAGGGCTCAGCGAGCAGTACTTC.